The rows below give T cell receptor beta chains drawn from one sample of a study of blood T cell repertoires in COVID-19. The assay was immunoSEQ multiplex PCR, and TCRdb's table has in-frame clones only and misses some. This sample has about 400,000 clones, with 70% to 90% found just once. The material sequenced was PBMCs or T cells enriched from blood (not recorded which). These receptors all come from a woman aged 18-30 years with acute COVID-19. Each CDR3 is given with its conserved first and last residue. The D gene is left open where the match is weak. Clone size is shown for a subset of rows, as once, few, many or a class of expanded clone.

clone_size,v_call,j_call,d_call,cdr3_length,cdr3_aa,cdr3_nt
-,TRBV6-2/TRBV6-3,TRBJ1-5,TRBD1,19,CASSYDPFTGVSSNQPQHF,TGTGCCAGCAGTTACGACCCCTTTACAGGGGTTTCTAGCAATCAGCCCCAGCATTTT
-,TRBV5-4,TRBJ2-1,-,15,CASSPRLTSVNEQFF,TGTGCCAGCAGCCCAAGACTAACGTCGGTCAATGAGCAGTTCTTC
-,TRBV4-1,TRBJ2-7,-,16,CASSRDPGIAIYEQYF,TGCGCCAGCAGCCGCGACCCCGGGATTGCGATTTACGAGCAGTACTTC
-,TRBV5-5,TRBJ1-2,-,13,CASSLAAGYGYTF,TGTGCCAGCAGCTTGGCCGCGGGATATGGCTACACCTTC
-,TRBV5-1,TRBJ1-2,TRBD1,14,CASREPGQGYGYTF,TGCGCCAGCAGGGAACCGGGACAGGGGTATGGCTACACCTTC
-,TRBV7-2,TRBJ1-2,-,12,CASSLVGARNTF,TGTGCCAGCAGCTTAGTGGGGGCCCGAAATACCTTC
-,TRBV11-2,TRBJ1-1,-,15,CASSPSRGQNTEAFF,TGTGCCAGCAGCCCAAGCAGGGGACAGAACACTGAAGCTTTCTTT
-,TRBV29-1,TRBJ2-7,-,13,CSCSTRPSYEQYF,TGCAGCTGCTCGACTCGGCCGTCCTACGAGCAGTACTTC
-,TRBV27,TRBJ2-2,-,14,CASSSGQHTGELFF,TGTGCCAGCAGTTCCGGACAGCACACCGGGGAGCTGTTTTTT
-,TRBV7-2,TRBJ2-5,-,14,CASSLVRGQETQYF,TGTGCCAGCAGCTTAGTCCGGGGCCAAGAGACCCAGTACTTC
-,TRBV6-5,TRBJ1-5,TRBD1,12,CASAGQGGPQHF,TGTGCCAGCGCGGGACAGGGCGGGCCCCAGCATTTT
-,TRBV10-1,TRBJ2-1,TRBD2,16,CASSESGGGVYNEQFF,TGCGCCAGCAGTGAGTCCGGCGGGGGGGTCTACAATGAGCAGTTCTTC
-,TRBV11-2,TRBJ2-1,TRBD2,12,CASSFRGDEQFF,TGTGCCAGCAGCTTCCGGGGGGACGAGCAGTTCTTC
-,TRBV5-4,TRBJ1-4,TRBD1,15,CASSATGTGYEKLFF,TGTGCCAGCAGCGCCACCGGGACAGGGTATGAAAAACTGTTTTTT
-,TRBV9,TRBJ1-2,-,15,CASSAQPQGDYGYTF,TGTGCCAGCAGCGCGCAACCACAGGGCGATTATGGCTACACCTTC
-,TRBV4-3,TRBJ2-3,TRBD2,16,CASSQGTSQNRGTQYF,TGCGCCAGCAGCCAAGGGACTAGCCAAAATCGCGGTACGCAGTATTTT
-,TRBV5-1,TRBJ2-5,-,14,CASSLGGEQETQYF,TGCGCCAGCAGCTTGGGCGGGGAACAAGAGACCCAGTACTTC
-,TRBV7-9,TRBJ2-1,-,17,CASSGPEPVLSYNEQFF,TGTGCCAGCAGCGGGCCTGAGCCCGTTTTATCCTACAATGAGCAGTTCTTC
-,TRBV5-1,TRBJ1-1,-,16,CASSLDAGFMNTEAFF,TGCGCCAGCAGCTTGGACGCAGGGTTCATGAACACTGAAGCTTTCTTT
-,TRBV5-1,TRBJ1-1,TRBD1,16,CASSPRQGAMNTEAFF,TGCGCCAGCAGCCCTAGACAGGGGGCGATGAACACTGAAGCTTTCTTT
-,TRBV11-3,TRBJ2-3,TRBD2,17,CASSREAGGASTDTQYF,TGTGCCAGCAGTCGAGAAGCGGGGGGAGCTAGCACAGATACGCAGTATTTT
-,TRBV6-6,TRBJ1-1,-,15,CASIETTDRGGEAFF,TGTGCCAGCATTGAAACGACGGACAGAGGGGGTGAAGCTTTCTTT
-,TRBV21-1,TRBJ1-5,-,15,CASSKPGDSNQPQHF,TGTGCCAGCAGCAAGCCCGGAGATAGCAATCAGCCCCAGCATTTT
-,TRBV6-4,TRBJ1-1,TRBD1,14,CASRRQGADTEAFF,TGTGCCAGTCGAAGACAGGGGGCGGACACTGAAGCTTTCTTT
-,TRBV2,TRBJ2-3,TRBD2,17,CASSDPELAGGSDTQYF,TGTGCCAGCAGTGACCCCGAGCTAGCGGGAGGATCAGATACGCAGTATTTT
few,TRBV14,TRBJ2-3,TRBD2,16,CASSQGLAGGLDTQYF,TGTGCCAGCAGCCAAGGACTAGCGGGAGGATTAGATACGCAGTATTTT
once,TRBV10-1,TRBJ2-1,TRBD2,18,CASSGGGSGSLKSYEQFF,TGCGCCAGCAGTGGGGGGGGTAGCGGGAGTTTGAAATCTTATGAGCAGTTCTTC
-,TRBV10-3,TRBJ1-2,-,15,CAISESGGLVYGYTF,TGTGCCATCAGTGAGTCCGGGGGGCTGGTCTATGGCTACACCTTC
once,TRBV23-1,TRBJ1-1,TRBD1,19,CASSQYGQGEGEVNTEAFF,TGCGCCAGCAGTCAATATGGTCAGGGGGAAGGGGAAGTGAACACTGAAGCTTTCTTT
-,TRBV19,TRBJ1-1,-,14,CASSMLSGSTEAFF,TGTGCCAGTAGTATGTTGTCGGGGAGCACTGAAGCTTTCTTT
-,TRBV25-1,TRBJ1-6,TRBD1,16,CASSEPGTGANSPLHF,TGTGCCAGCAGTGAACCCGGGACAGGGGCTAATTCACCCCTCCACTTT
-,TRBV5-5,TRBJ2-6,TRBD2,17,CASSALAGASGANVLTF,TGTGCCAGCAGCGCACTAGCGGGTGCCTCTGGGGCCAACGTCCTGACTTTC
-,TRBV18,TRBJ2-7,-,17,CASSPPGLQRSINEQYF,TGTGCCAGCTCACCACCGGGCCTCCAACGATCTATCAACGAGCAGTACTTC
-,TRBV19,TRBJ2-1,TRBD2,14,CASSWTSGVNEQFF,TGTGCCAGTAGCTGGACTAGCGGGGTCAATGAGCAGTTCTTC
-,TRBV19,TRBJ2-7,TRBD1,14,CASSIGQGDYEQYF,TGTGCCAGTAGTATTGGACAGGGGGACTACGAGCAGTACTTC
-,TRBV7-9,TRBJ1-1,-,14,CASSSGERNTEAFF,TGTGCCAGCAGCTCGGGGGAGCGGAACACTGAAGCTTTCTTT
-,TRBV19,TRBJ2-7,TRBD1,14,CASSTGQGTYEQYF,TGTGCCAGTAGTACGGGACAGGGAACCTACGAGCAGTACTTC
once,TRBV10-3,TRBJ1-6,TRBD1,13,CAISGQGDSPLHF,TGTGCCATCAGTGGGCAGGGGGATTCACCCCTCCACTTT
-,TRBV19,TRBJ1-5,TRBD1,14,CATRWRDSNQPQHF,TGTGCCACAAGATGGAGGGACAGTAATCAGCCCCAGCATTTT
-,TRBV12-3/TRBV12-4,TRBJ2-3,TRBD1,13,CASGQGYTDTQYF,TGTGCCAGCGGACAGGGCTACACAGATACGCAGTATTTT
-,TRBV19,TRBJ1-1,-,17,CASSPPSGGSLNTEAFF,TGTGCCAGTAGTCCTCCCTCTGGGGGGAGTCTAAACACTGAAGCTTTCTTT
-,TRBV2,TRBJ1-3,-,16,CASSQQADLSGNTIYF,TGTGCCAGCAGTCAACAGGCCGACTTATCTGGAAACACCATATATTTT
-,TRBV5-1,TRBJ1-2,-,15,CASSPSGTPNYGYTF,TGCGCCAGCAGCCCCTCCGGGACACCCAACTATGGCTACACCTTC
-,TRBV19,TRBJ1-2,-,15,CASSIDPVNIYGYTF,TGTGCCAGTAGTATAGATCCGGTGAATATCTATGGCTACACCTTC
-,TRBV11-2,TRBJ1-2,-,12,CASSGGNDGYTF,TGTGCCAGCAGCGGAGGGAATGATGGCTACACCTTC
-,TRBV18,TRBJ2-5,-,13,CASSQQEQETQYF,TGTGCCAGCTCCCAACAGGAGCAAGAGACCCAGTACTTC